The text below deals with one T cell receptor (beta chain). This clone registers as medium-sized (0.01 to 0.1%) within its sample. Its antigen target is currently unknown. There are no base qualities to consult, and no much larger clone falls within one base. In the prospective study, participants were roughly 18 to 100 years old, resided in fewer than 25 geographic areas of the United States, and were enrolled through a virtual design. To assign participants to cohorts, the prospective study relied on clinical history that participants themselves reported in a screening survey and a study questionnaire. Each participant in the prospective study had whole blood, serum and a nasopharyngeal or oropharyngeal swab collected by mobile phlebotomists. Prospective study participants could optionally give additional blood draws and questionnaires over an approximately two-month period. Before DNA extraction, blood samples from the prospective study were shipped at room temperature or frozen.

The junction shows trimming of 4 bases on V and 2 bases on J, and the gene matches do not reach 11 bases of it. The CDR3 has 16 amino acids, counting the end cysteine and phenylalanine. Solely the CDR3 DNA is kept, with 48 bases framed from the first base. CDR1 MDHEN and CDR2 SYDVKM were looked up in the germline V gene. The sample originates from a study of blood T cell repertoires in COVID-19 (dated by TCRdb to 2018 to 2021). Some background on the complete study: Samples from collaborators originated in the United States, Italy and Spain and spanned both the acute and convalescent phases of COVID-19. The material from the prospective study consisted of cDNA or gDNA derived from T cells, B-cell-depleted T cells, or PBMCs. HLA class I and class II types, where available, came from metadata supplied by the sample provider rather than from assay-based typing. Deeply sampled blood TCRbeta repertoires from subjects exposed to, actively infected with, or recovered from COVID-19 were included in the dataset. A freely available public database, intended as a resource for researchers studying the immune response to SARS-CoV-2, is where the repertoires were released. The samples were drawn from the first 160 participants of the ongoing ImmuneRACE study and from 950 to 1,500 subjects provided by 6 global collaborators. A de-identified subject ID, COVID-19 status, age in years and sex were almost always included in the sample metadata. Here is what the overall study found, with its caveats: How much clinical and demographic metadata was included differed by source and by participant, and the metadata was provided uncurated.

TCRbeta CDR3 regions were amplified from genomic DNA by means of the immunoSEQ Assay, a bias-controlled multiplex PCR. The authors' pipeline ran thus. The number of nucleated cells in each sample was estimated by amplification of reference gene primers within the assay. Sequence reads were collapsed and filtered to measure the absolute abundance of every unique TCRbeta CDR3 rearrangement. For each sample, productive Simpson clonality was calculated as the square root of Simpson's diversity index over productive rearrangements. TCRdb re-hosts the immuneACCESS table, in-frame sequences only. Its copies lack some clones; in the studies checked, an unresolved V gene accounts for under half of them, and the cause for the rest is not known. The D gene and trimming were derived from the DNA, and the V and J assignments and clone size from that table. The sample profile shows 200,000 to 250,000 clones; around 81% of them were found once. The ten most abundant clones make up 4.3% of the sample.

Sequenced sample: PBMCs or T cells enriched from blood (not recorded which). The clonotype originates from a man aged 25-40 years with acute COVID-19. Recombination linked TRBV28 to TRBJ2-7, and 7 junction bases match TRBD2. The nucleotide sequence is given as TGTGCCAGCAGTTCTCCACAGACTAGCACAGCCTACGAGCAGTACTTC. Translated, this is CASSSPQTSTAYEQYF.